This note documents a single T cell receptor beta chain sequence. No antigen is known for it. There are no base qualities to consult, and no much larger clone falls within one base. The data stem from a study of CD8+CD57+ T cells in acquired aplastic anemia (dated by TCRdb to 2017 to 2018). In the study overall: On average, sorted CD4+ and CD8+ cells yielded around 3.4 ug of extracted DNA, with a range of about 0.17 to 27.4 ug. CD8+CD57+ expansion was defined as frequency above the mean frequency observed in healthy subjects.

Genomic DNA was used as template for profiling of TCR beta VDJ combinations and CDR3 sequences. TCR repertoire sequencing was run on an Illumina HiSeq 2000. On the study's bioinformatics: Repertoires were assessed using TRBV/TRBJ rearrangement plots, CDR3 size and DJ length profiles, and Simpson's diversity index. Whichever DNA sequence was most abundant in the deep sequencing data was defined as the immunodominant clone. CDR3 amino acid sequences were checked for sharing across subjects and were also compared against the VDJdb database and published repertoires. TCRdb reworked the public reads: Q25 trimming with fastp, MiXCR clone assembly, productive beta chains retained. Rows with a matching CDR3 protein are joined into one entry that keeps the most common DNA and genes. These V and J calls derive from TCRdb rather than the authors' analysis. The sample has roughly 100,000 distinct CDR3 sequences on record, around two thirds of them singletons. Jointly, the top ten make up about 60% of the sample.

V sheds 1 base and J sheds 0 bases, leaving 10 bases between their ends. Taken from cysteine to phenylalanine, the CDR3 has 16 residues. Only CDR3 DNA remains: 48 bases, in frame from the first base. The germline V gene provides CDR1 SGHAT and CDR2 FQNNGV. Flow cytometry had shown CD8+CD57+ cell expansion in the patients selected for sequencing. Every patient had severe acquired aplastic anemia, diagnosed using the International Study of Aplastic Anemia and Agranulocytosis and Camitta criteria. No patient had received any therapy when blood was sampled. In this study, sorted CD4+ and CD8+ T cells from the blood of healthy subjects and of severe aplastic anemia patients had their TCR repertoires deep-sequenced. Patients were enrolled in the USA under clinicaltrials.gov protocols 00001620, 01623167, 00001397, 00071045, 00081523 and 00961064. Ficoll-Paque density gradient centrifugation was used to isolate peripheral blood mononuclear cells. Before DNA extraction, CD4+ and CD8+ T cells were sorted with FACS or magnetic beads.

General study outcomes and caveats: Patients and healthy controls showed no significant difference in CD8+ Simpson's diversity (P=0.060). About 30 CD8+ CDR3 sequences were found to be shared between patients and controls, but these sequences appeared to be highly expressed in patients and within the immunodominant clones of the patients.

The rearrangement combines TRBV11-2 with TRBJ2-4; the D gene is possibly TRBD2, with 5 bases matching. The receptor was isolated from a human donor with aplastic anemia. Input material: sorted CD4+, CD8+, or CD8+CD57+ T cells (not recorded which) from PBMCs. This receptor has the CDR3 CASSLALGVAKNIQYF. In nucleotides, the sequence is TGTGCCAGCAGCTTAGCCCTGGGAGTAGCCAAAAACATTCAGTACTTC.